The 5 T cell receptor beta chains below come from one sample, sequenced in a study of shared clonotypes between healthy human individuals. The data were produced by immunoSEQ multiplex PCR, yet TCRdb's version contains in-frame clones alone and is incomplete. The sample contains some 530,000 clones, 70% to 80% of which appear only once. Sequencing was performed on PBMCs. These receptors all stem from a woman aged 40 to 55 in good health. Some clones in this sample may be carry-over from other donors' samples.

V usage is TRBV9 and J usage is TRBJ1-2; D unclear. Germline assignment: CDR1 SGDLS and CDR2 YYNGEE. CDR3 length: 14 residues. Trimming cost V 0 bases and J 4 bases, with 10 bases left between them. The CDR3 coding sequence is TGTGCCAGCAGCGTAGGGGCAAGTGGCTATGGCTACACCTTC. Residues: CASSVGASGYGYTF.

The V and J genes are TRBV28 and TRBJ2-5; 10 bases are shared with TRBD2. The CDR3 runs 17 residues. The germline CDR1 and CDR2 sequences are MDHEN and SYDVKM. J gave up 5 bases and V 2 bases, and 11 bases lay outside the gene matches. CDR3 coding DNA: TGTGCCAGCAGTTTAATCTCCAGCGGGAGGGCAGGGGAGACCCAGTACTTC. Amino acids: CASSLISSGRAGETQYF. The whole variable domain, remainder taken from reference TRBV28 and TRBJ2-5, is DVKVTQSSRYLVKRTGEKVFLECVQDMDHENMFWYRQDPGLGLRLIYFSYDVKMKEKGDIPEGYSVSREKKERFSLILESASTNQTSMYLCASSLISSGRAGETQYFGPGTRLLVL.

This chain links TRBV4-1 with TRBJ1-2; 7 bases match TRBD1. The germline gives CDR1 MGHRA, CDR2 YSYEKL. V was pared by 3 bases and J by 0 bases, with 4 bases of the junction left unmatched. CDR3 length: 15 amino acids. In DNA, the CDR3 is TGCGCCAGCAGCCACAGGACAGGAGCTAACTATGGCTACACCTTC. Its protein is CASSHRTGANYGYTF.

V and J are TRBV28 and TRBJ1-5; D is unresolved. With 2 bases removed from V and 6 bases from J, the gap between germline ends came to 5 bases. The germline gives CDR1 MDHEN, CDR2 SYDVKM. CDR3 size: 12 residues. DNA for the CDR3: TGTGCCAGCAGTTTAGTGGCTCAGCCCCAGCATTTT. This sequence encodes CASSLVAQPQHF.

The rearrangement uses TRBV5-1 and TRBJ2-1; TRBD1 agrees at 8 bases. V dropped 5 bases and J dropped 8; count of bases not matched to a gene: 12. Germline V lookup: CDR1 SGHRS, CDR2 YFSETQ. The CDR3 spans 15 residues. This chain's CDR3 is CASRNGPDRAHEQFF. CDR3 DNA sequence: TGCGCCAGCAGAAACGGGCCGGACAGGGCCCATGAGCAGTTCTTC.